This T cell receptor beta chain appears in the sequencing data of a study of shared clonotypes between healthy human individuals. Whole-study context: Researchers assigned three CD4 naive, three CD4 memory, two CD8 naive and one CD8 memory plate to each donor.

Study-level points and caveats: Naive subsets, compared against memory subsets, generally had larger estimated richness values.

V was cut by 0 bases and J by 2 bases, with 13 bases left in between. This CDR3 comprises 16 residues. Per germline, CDR1 MGHRA and CDR2 YSYEKL. For sorted subsets, 150 to 200 ng DNA per replicate equaled some 27,000 T cell genomes. Assay: immunoSEQ multiplex PCR; the TCRdb copy retains only in-frame clones and omits some. The data show 2,100,000 or so clones, with 90% to 96% seen just once and 0.1% to 0.15% held by the top ten. In the case of this clone: The antigen is not known.

Input material: naive CD4+ T cells sorted from blood. Subset here: CD45RA+ positively selected. This rearrangement joins TRBV4-1 to TRBJ1-2, with D possibly matching TRBD1 (6 bases). This sequence originates from a man younger than 35 in good health. The CDR3 sequence is CASSQEGSGANYGYTF. CDR3 coding DNA: TGCGCCAGCAGCCAAGAGGGCTCAGGGGCCAACTATGGCTACACCTTC.